Here is one TCR beta chain with its context. Its antigen is currently unknown. The data belong to a study of blood T cells in healthy people across ages. Broader study findings: The study found more naive CD4+ cells and higher diversity in long-lived than aged donors. Naive T cell percentage strongly correlated with TCR beta diversity.

Donor samples were obtained from healthy Caucasian individuals from Russia, aged about 6 to 95. CDR3 size: 15 residues. A second about 7 to 12 cycle PCR used barcoded and J-beta primers. Every single cDNA molecule received a tag from a template-switch adaptor with 12 random nucleotides. One entry per CDR3 protein results from TCRdb running MiXCR on the 5' RACE reads. Of around 870,000 distinct CDR3 sequences detected, more than 25% appear once; the ten largest clones hold roughly 17%. The gene calls are TRBV12-1 and TRBJ2-7; no check of the table's D call, TRBD2, against the DNA was made. TRBV12-1 is recorded as a pseudogene. Sequenced sample: blood. This receptor was taken from a woman of 80 years or more in good health. The CDR3 region is CASNLGVAEDYEQYF. Written as DNA, the CDR3 is TGTGCCAGCAACTTGGGAGTAGCGGAGGACTACGAGCAGTACTTC.